Below, 5 T cell receptor beta chains from the same sample are listed, as sequenced in a study of T cells in localized non-small cell lung cancer. Profiled with immunoSEQ multiplex PCR; TCRdb holds only in-frame clones, not every one. The sample includes over 20,000 clones, less than 90% of them seen just once. The starting material was peripheral blood, obtained before any cancer treatment. The receptors come from a male donor aged 60 or older with stage I squamous cell lung carcinoma.

The genes are TRBV6-1 and TRBJ2-7; TRBD2 might be the D (6 bases). CDR1 and CDR2 (germline): MNHNS, SASEGT. This CDR3 comprises 14 residues. The V end was cut by 6 bases, the J end by 4 bases, with 16 bases between. The DNA for the CDR3 is TGTGCCAGCAGCGTGGGGTGGGGGAGGTACGAGCAGTACTTC. It specifies CASSVGWGRYEQYF.

The chain has TRBV4-1 and TRBJ1-2; 9 bases match TRBD1. The germline V gene encodes CDR1 MGHRA and CDR2 YSYEKL. This CDR3 contains 14 residues. With V trimmed by 4 bases and J by 5 bases, 5 bases remained unmatched. DNA of the CDR3: TGCGCCAGCAGCCGCCGGGACAGGGATTATGGCTACACCTTC. Its protein product is CASSRRDRDYGYTF.

This rearrangement joins TRBV15 to TRBJ1-2; D remains ambiguous. Germline loops: CDR1 LNHNV, CDR2 YYDKDF (reference sequence). This CDR3 has 14 residues. The V end was cut by 3 bases, the J end by 4 bases, with 12 bases between. The CDR3 loop is CATSRRQNSYGYTF. CDR3 DNA: TGTGCCACCAGCAGGAGGCAGAATTCCTATGGCTACACCTTC.

This clone was detected once. The chain combines TRBV6-5 with TRBJ1-2, with 8 nucleotides matching TRBD1. Germline trimming cut 5 bases from V and 4 bases from J; bases unmatched to any gene: 3. The CDR3 runs 13 residues. Germline CDR1 and CDR2: MNHEY and SVGAGI. The CDR3, as DNA: TGTGCCAGCAGTGACGGGACAGGCTATGGCTACACCTTC. This translates into CASSDGTGYGYTF.

V and J are TRBV6-5 and TRBJ2-2; either TRBD1 or TRBD2 may fit D (5 bases each). This CDR3 is built from 14 residues. Germline assignment: CDR1 MNHEY and CDR2 SVGAGI. Trimming removed 7 bases at V and 2 bases at J, with 11 bases between. CDR3 bases: TGTGCCAGCAAGAGGGGCCGCAACACCGGGGAGCTGTTTTTT. Translating gives CASKRGRNTGELFF.